The 4 T cell receptor beta chains in this list originate from one sample, sequenced in a study of PD-1 blockade in classical Hodgkin lymphoma. TCRdb keeps only in-frame clones here, not all; method: immunoSEQ multiplex PCR. Altogether about 30,000 clones are present, around 68% being singletons, with the ten largest covering roughly 15%. Exposure to brentuximab vedotin varied, and each patient had relapsed following autologous stem cell transplantation. Material: peripheral blood mononuclear cells (PBMCs), obtained before the second cycle of nivolumab. The receptors were gathered from a human donor with classical Hodgkin lymphoma.

The chain joins TRBV6-5 to TRBJ1-2; TRBD1 agrees at 7 bases. The CDR3 is 13 residues long. Germline assignment: CDR1 MNHEY and CDR2 SVGAGI. V lost 2 bases to trimming and J lost 6 bases; unmatched junction nucleotides: 3. CDR3 sequence reads: CASSYLDRNGYTF. The DNA of the CDR3 is TGTGCCAGCAGTTACCTGGACAGGAATGGCTACACCTTC.

The chain has TRBV28 and TRBJ2-3; the D gene could be TRBD1 or TRBD2 (5 bases each). The CDR3 consists of 13 residues. Germline V gene data show CDR1 as MDHEN and CDR2 as SYDVKM. Trimming removed 3 bases at V and 3 bases at J, with 7 bases between. CDR3: CASSFGGTDTQYF. In DNA, the CDR3 is TGTGCCAGCAGTTTTGGGGGAACAGATACGCAGTATTTT.

This clone showed up just a few times. The chain employs TRBV29-1 and TRBJ2-5; D might be TRBD2 (7 bases). The germline V gene encodes CDR1 SQVTM and CDR2 ANQGSEA. Trimming stripped 3 bases from V and 4 bases from J, with 15 bases between. The CDR3 is 14 amino acids. CDR3 DNA sequence: TGCAGCGTTGAGGCGGTGGCGGGGGCAGAGACCCAGTACTTC. It encodes CSVEAVAGAETQYF.

This chain uses TRBV4-2 with TRBJ2-5, with 8 bases matching TRBD2. Germline values: CDR1 LGHNA, CDR2 YNFKEQ. Losses at the gene ends were 1 base for V and 0 bases for J; bases not matched to a gene: 1. The CDR3 has 15 amino acids. This CDR3 is CASSQGAGDQETQYF. The CDR3 nucleotides are TGTGCCAGCAGCCAAGGAGCGGGGGACCAAGAGACCCAGTACTTC.